Presented here are 30 T cell receptor beta chains from one specimen sequenced in a study of T cell responses to AZD1222 COVID-19 vaccine. The method was immunoSEQ multiplex PCR; TCRdb's version includes in-frame clones alone and lacks a portion of them. This table has about 160,000 clones, about 91% appearing once. Material: peripheral blood, obtained on day 0 of MenACWY control vaccination. The receptors stem from an adult in good health.

The chain joins TRBV5-1 to TRBJ1-5, with D unresolved. This CDR3 has 13 amino acids. Germline V CDR1 and CDR2: SGHRS, YFSETQ. Trimming stripped 1 base from V and 5 bases from J, with 7 bases between. CDR3 in amino acids: CASSLSADQPQHF. The CDR3 DNA reads as TGCGCCAGCAGCTTGTCTGCCGATCAGCCCCAGCATTTT.

The chain carries TRBV27 and TRBJ1-1, with D hard to call. Germline CDR1 MNHEY, CDR2 SMNVEV (reference sequence). The CDR3 is 13 residues long. The V and J ends lost 2 bases and 6 bases respectively, with 10 bases between them. The DNA for the CDR3 is TGTGCCAGCAGTTTAGTAGGGTACGCTGAAGCTTTCTTT. This encodes CASSLVGYAEAFF.

This chain uses TRBV11-3 with TRBJ2-1; D uncertain. V lost 4 bases and J lost 12, with 16 bases in between. The CDR3 runs 13 residues. The germline V gene has CDR1 SGHNT and CDR2 YENEEA. CDR3 in amino acids: CASSYAGPHGQFF. The CDR3, as DNA: TGTGCCAGCAGCTATGCTGGACCCCACGGGCAGTTCTTC.

The gene calls are TRBV30 and TRBJ2-5; D is tentatively TRBD1 or TRBD2 (5 bases each). This CDR3 spans 16 amino acids. With 1 base removed from V and 5 bases from J, the gap between germline ends came to 20 bases. The germline gives CDR1 GTSNPN, CDR2 SVGIG (reference sequence). The CDR3 protein is CAWSEPWDLGVETQYF. The CDR3 region has the DNA TGTGCCTGGAGTGAACCCTGGGACCTTGGGGTGGAGACCCAGTACTTC.

The genes are TRBV2 and TRBJ2-7, with D maybe TRBD2 (6 bases). The CDR3 has 14 residues. Trimming removed 5 bases at V and 3 bases at J, with 14 bases between. Germline assignment: CDR1 SNHLY and CDR2 FYNNEI. CDR3 in DNA: TGTGCCAGCAGTTCAGGGAAGGGAGGCTACGAGCAGTACTTC. Its protein product is CASSSGKGGYEQYF.

The chain uses TRBV14 and TRBJ2-2; TRBD1 aligns across 7 bases. Germline V gene lookup returns CDR1 SGHDN and CDR2 FVKESK. CDR3 length: 19 residues. The ends lost 2 bases at V and 1 base at J; junction bases unmatched: 13. The CDR3 nucleotides read TGTGCCAGCAGCCAATTCCTCGGGACAGCGAGAATGAACACCGGGGAGCTGTTTTTT. Encoded protein: CASSQFLGTARMNTGELFF.

Worth noting for this clone: At one end the junction does not follow the germline gene, possibly because of a read error. The rearrangement uses TRBV7-7 and TRBJ2-2; a possible D gene is TRBD2 (5 bases). The CDR3 is made up of 14 amino acids. Germline CDR1 and CDR2: SSHAT and FNYEAQ (reference sequence). For the CDR3, the DNA is TGTGCTAGCAGCTTAAGGGAGTACGCCGGGGAGCTGTTTTTT. It encodes CASSLREYAGELFF.

The rearrangement joins TRBV29-1 to TRBJ1-4; possibly TRBD1 for D (6 bases). Germline V gene lookup returns CDR1 SQVTM and CDR2 ANQGSEA. This CDR3 comprises 13 residues. V lost 4 bases and J 6 bases, leaving 12 bases between the germline ends. The CDR3 here is CSVGGRGDEKLFF. The CDR3 DNA is TGCAGCGTTGGCGGCAGGGGTGATGAAAAACTGTTTTTT.

This rearrangement joins TRBV5-1 to TRBJ1-6; no definite D call. CDR3 length: 16 amino acids. Per germline, CDR1 SGHRS and CDR2 YFSETQ. V was clipped by 0 bases and J by 7 bases, with 14 bases between them. The CDR3 DNA reads as TGCGCCAGCAGCTTGGGTAGCCTTGAAATGAATTCACCCCTCCACTTT. Translation: CASSLGSLEMNSPLHF.

This clone was observed once. The V call is TRBV19, the J call TRBJ1-5; TRBD1 matches at 9 bases. CDR3 length: 15 residues. Germline V gene lookup returns CDR1 LNHDA and CDR2 SQIVND (reference sequence). With 5 bases clipped from V and 9 bases from J, the junction kept 11 bases outside the gene matches. The CDR3 nucleotides read TGTGCCAGTAGTGGGGGTAGGACAGGGGATCGGCCCCAGCATTTT. Its protein is CASSGGRTGDRPQHF.

This chain connects TRBV10-3 to TRBJ2-2; 8 bases match TRBD2. The V and J ends lost 9 bases and 4 bases, in that order; junction bases with no gene match: 10. Germline values: CDR1 ENHRY, CDR2 SYGVKD. This CDR3 spans 15 amino acids. This chain's CDR3 is CAMGAGAGGTGELFF. CDR3 nucleotide sequence: TGTGCCATGGGTGCCGGGGCGGGAGGCACCGGGGAGCTGTTTTTT.

The genes are TRBV12-3 or TRBV12-4 and TRBJ2-3; unclear D gene. Trimming stripped 5 bases from V and 9 bases from J, with 12 bases between. The CDR3 has 12 amino acids. The CDR3 loop reads CASSPDLGTQYF. The CDR3 region has the DNA TGTGCCAGCAGTCCGGACCTAGGAACGCAGTATTTT.

The V gene is TRBV5-8, the J gene TRBJ2-3; D not certain. The CDR3 is 15 residues long. Germline CDR1 SGHTS, CDR2 YDEGEE. V lost 1 base and J lost 0, with 9 bases in between. For the CDR3, the DNA is TGTGCCAGCAGCTTGACCGTGCCTAGCACAGATACGCAGTATTTT. As protein: CASSLTVPSTDTQYF.

The chain links TRBV18 to TRBJ1-1; D not certain. There are 14 residues in the CDR3. Trimming shortened V by 2 bases and J by 0 bases, and 7 bases separated the two germline ends. Germline values: CDR1 KGHSH, CDR2 LQKENI. DNA of the CDR3: TGTGCCAGCTCACCAGGGGTCATGAACACTGAAGCTTTCTTT. Translation: CASSPGVMNTEAFF.

The V call is TRBV13, the J call TRBJ1-4, with D unresolved. The ends were cut back, 4 bases at V and 8 bases at J, with 14 bases in the middle. The germline CDR1 and CDR2 sequences are PRHDT and FYEKMQ (reference sequence). There are 14 residues in the CDR3. CDR3 DNA: TGTGCCAGCAGCTCCGGTAGGGTAAAAGAAAAACTGTTTTTT. This translates into CASSSGRVKEKLFF.

The chain is built from TRBV5-4 and TRBJ2-3; D gene uncertain. CDR3 size: 15 residues. Germline V CDR1 and CDR2: SGHNT, YYREEE (reference sequence). With 0 bases removed from V and 5 bases from J, the gap between germline ends came to 13 bases. CDR3 sequence (DNA): TGTGCCAGCAGCTTGGAAGCGCAGCATCAAGATACGCAGTATTTT. This codes for CASSLEAQHQDTQYF.

The V gene is TRBV27, the J gene TRBJ2-2; D ambiguous. The CDR3 extends over 15 amino acids. V shed 7 bases and J shed 2 bases, with 14 bases lying between them. Looked up from germline, CDR1 is MNHEY and CDR2 is SMNVEV (reference sequence). CDR3 coding DNA: TGTGCCAGCACACGCCGGGCCCGAAACACCGGGGAGCTGTTTTTT. This gives the protein CASTRRARNTGELFF.

A few counts support this clone. The V call is TRBV10-3, the J call TRBJ1-1, with D unclear. From germline, CDR1 is ENHRY and CDR2 SYGVKD. The CDR3 is made up of 13 amino acids. V dropped 8 bases and J dropped 2 bases, with 12 bases sitting between them. The CDR3 here is CAICDPGNTEAFF. The CDR3 region has the DNA TGTGCCATCTGCGACCCGGGAAACACTGAAGCTTTCTTT.

J is TRBJ2-3 and V is TRBV5-5; no definite D call. The V end lost 2 bases, the J end lost 1 base, and 14 bases lay between the germline ends. Germline V gene lookup returns CDR1 SGHKS and CDR2 YYEKEE (reference sequence). This CDR3 has 16 residues. CDR3 sequence: CASSFTWGSGTDTQYF. DNA for the CDR3: TGTGCCAGCAGCTTTACCTGGGGTAGTGGCACAGATACGCAGTATTTT.

The CDR3 sequence: CASSRWATGFSYEQYF. CDR3 DNA: TGTGCCAGCAGCCGGTGGGCGACAGGGTTCTCCTACGAGCAGTACTTC. The chain couples TRBV14 to TRBJ2-7; 7 nucleotides match TRBD1. Germline V lookup: CDR1 SGHDN, CDR2 FVKESK. Trimming cost V 4 bases and J 0 bases; bases outside gene matches: 9. The CDR3 extends over 16 amino acids.

The rearrangement links TRBV9 to TRBJ1-4; weak D call: TRBD1 (6 bases). Per the germline V gene, CDR1 is SGDLS and CDR2 is YYNGEE. CDR3 length: 15 residues. The V and J ends lost 0 bases and 8 bases respectively, with 14 bases between them. The CDR3 sequence is CASSVVPGAGEKLFF. The CDR3 DNA is TGTGCCAGCAGCGTAGTCCCAGGGGCGGGCGAAAAACTGTTTTTT. The variable domain in full, with the rest retrieved from reference TRBV9 and TRBJ1-4, is DSGVTQTPKHLITATGQRVTLRCSPRSGDLSVYWYQQSLDQGLQFLIQYYNGEERAKGNILERFSAQQFPDLHSELNLSSLELGDSALYFCASSVVPGAGEKLFFGSGTQLSVL.

The genes are TRBV21-1 and TRBJ1-4; TRBD1 is taken as the D call from the table, unchecked against the DNA. TRBV21-1 is given as a pseudogene. CDR3 length: 15 residues. CDR3 residues: CASSLGPATNEKLFF. As DNA, the CDR3 is TGTGCCAGCAGCTTGGGGCCGGCCACGAATGAAAAACTGTTTTTT.

The chain joins TRBV19 to TRBJ1-3; D call uncertain. The ends were cut back, 7 bases at V and 0 bases at J, with 10 bases in the middle. CDR3 length: 14 residues. From germline, CDR1 is LNHDA and CDR2 SQIVND (reference sequence). This CDR3 is CASKPVFSGNTIYF. In DNA form, the CDR3 reads TGTGCCAGTAAGCCCGTATTCTCTGGAAACACCATATATTTT.

The V gene is TRBV27, the J gene TRBJ2-1; 7 bases are a match to TRBD2. The length of the CDR3 is 15 residues. Unmatched junction bases numbered 5, after V lost 1 base and J lost 5 bases. Germline values: CDR1 MNHEY, CDR2 SMNVEV (reference sequence). The CDR3 spells CASSLYSGPHNEQFF. CDR3 nucleotides: TGTGCCAGCAGTTTATATAGCGGGCCGCACAATGAGCAGTTCTTC.

This clone was seen just once. The chain is built from TRBV4-3 and TRBJ1-1; D perhaps matches TRBD1 (6 bases). V lost 3 bases and J lost 1, with 9 bases in between. Germline CDR1 reads LGHNA; CDR2 reads YSLEER. There are 14 residues in the CDR3. The CDR3 nucleotides read TGCGCCAGCAGCCAGGGACAACAGAACACTGAAGCTTTCTTT. It codes for CASSQGQQNTEAFF.

The chain is built from TRBV7-9 and TRBJ1-1, with D hard to call. Germline V gene sequence: CDR1 SEHNR, CDR2 FQNEAQ (reference sequence). V lost 1 base, J lost 3 bases, and 9 bases lay in between. The CDR3 sequence is 14 residues long. CDR3 sequence: CASSLVAGHTEAFF. Here the CDR3 DNA reads TGTGCCAGCAGCTTAGTGGCCGGTCACACTGAAGCTTTCTTT.

The V gene is TRBV5-4, the J gene TRBJ2-5, with a possible D match to TRBD2 (5 bases). The CDR3 totals 15 residues. V was trimmed by 0 bases and J by 5 bases, leaving 14 bases between them. CDR1 is SGHNT and CDR2 is YYREEE in the germline V gene (reference sequence). CDR3 sequence: CASSLAPGTGETQYF. The CDR3, as DNA: TGTGCCAGCAGCTTGGCCCCAGGAACGGGGGAGACCCAGTACTTC.

The chain is built from TRBV11-2 and TRBJ2-1; 13 nucleotides agree with TRBD2. Germline V gene sequence: CDR1 SGHAT, CDR2 FQNNGV. Trimming at V came to 5 bases and at J to 7 bases, leaving 8 bases not matched to a gene. The CDR3 length is 16 residues. The CDR3 loop is CASSPRTSGSRNEQFF. CDR3 DNA: TGTGCCAGCAGCCCCCGGACTAGCGGGAGTAGAAATGAGCAGTTCTTC.

The J gene is TRBJ2-1, the V gene TRBV11-1; TRBD1 is a possible D gene (6 bases). Trimming shortened V by 5 bases and J by 8 bases, and 22 bases separated the two germline ends. Germline loops: CDR1 SGHAT, CDR2 FQDESV (reference sequence). The CDR3 consists of 16 residues. In DNA, the CDR3 is TGTGCCAGCAGCGTCGACAGGACCGTAGGGTACGATGAGCAGTTCTTC. Protein: CASSVDRTVGYDEQFF.

V gene TRBV29-1 combines with J gene TRBJ2-3; TRBD2 matches 16 bases. CDR3 length: 16 amino acids. With 8 bases clipped from V and 4 bases from J, the junction kept 9 bases outside the gene matches. Germline V gene data show CDR1 as SQVTM and CDR2 as ANQGSEA. The CDR3 is CSINKGLAGGADTQYF. CDR3 in DNA: TGCAGCATTAATAAGGGACTAGCGGGAGGGGCAGATACGCAGTATTTT.